These 6 T cell receptor beta chains came from one sample sequenced in a study of CXCR3-negative and CXCR3-positive naive CD8 T cells. TRB cDNA libraries were made by UMI-labeled 5' RACE. TCRdb re-called the 5' RACE reads and shows each CDR3 protein once, DNA omitted. Listed are some 150,000 distinct CDR3 sequences; 0.25% to 0.3% falls within the top ten. Their antigens remain unidentified. The study's findings and limits: Naive cells that were CXCR3-positive had more hydrophobic TRB CDR3s (compared with CXCR3-negative naive cells).

The sample consisted of naive CXCR3+ CD8+ T cells from blood. Sample subset: CD45RO-CCR7+CD27+CD95- naive CD8+ T cells expressing CXCR3 (TNR3+). The receptors here all came from a human donor in good health. Some clones in this sample may be carry-over from other donors' samples.

This chain links TRBV29-1 with TRBJ2-1; the D gene TCRdb calls, TRBD1, cannot be checked with no DNA. This CDR3 spans 16 amino acids. The germline gives CDR1 SQVTM, CDR2 ANQGSEA. CDR3 protein: CSVERGQGGVGNEQFF.

The rearrangement links TRBV7-2 to TRBJ1-2; TCRdb selects TRBD1, and the lack of DNA leaves this call unchecked. The CDR3 has 14 amino acids. Germline assignment: CDR1 SGHTA and CDR2 FQGNSA. Here the CDR3 reads CASSRATGTFGYTF.

The chain joins TRBV7-9 to TRBJ2-1; TCRdb lists TRBD2, though no DNA is available to test this call. From germline, CDR1 is SEHNR and CDR2 FQNEAQ (reference sequence). CDR3 length: 15 residues. CDR3 amino acids: CASSFGTSVDNEQFF.

The J gene is TRBJ1-1, the V gene TRBV7-3; TCRdb gives TRBD1 as the D gene, but with no DNA this cannot be confirmed. This CDR3 has 15 amino acids. Germline V gene data show CDR1 as SGHTA and CDR2 as FQGTGA. CDR3 region: CASSLGGSPNTEAFF.

This CDR3 reads CSARDRRGIFSYEQYF. The V and J genes are TRBV20-1 and TRBJ2-7; the TCRdb call, TRBD1, lacks DNA for checking. CDR3 length: 16 residues. From germline, CDR1 is DFQATT and CDR2 SNEGSKA (reference sequence).

V gene TRBV7-9 combines with J gene TRBJ1-1. This CDR3 has 13 residues. The V gene's germline CDR1 is SEHNR and CDR2 FQNEAQ (reference sequence). The CDR3 protein is CASSPIWNTEAFF.